This T cell receptor (beta chain) stems from a study of PD-1 blockade in classical Hodgkin lymphoma. Study-wide results and caveats: Complete responders' diversity at baseline resembled that of newly diagnosed patients.

All patients experienced relapse after autologous stem cell transplantation, and brentuximab vedotin exposure was variable. To note about this clone: Its target is unknown.

Per germline, CDR1 LNHDA and CDR2 SQIVND (reference sequence). This CDR3 region has 12 residues. Between the trimmed V and J ends, which lost 8 bases and 3 bases, there was a span of 11 bases. The protocol was immunoSEQ multiplex PCR, while the TCRdb copy is restricted to in-frame clones and leaves out a portion. Here the sample spans 89,000 or so clones, about 90% being singletons. The receptor's source is a human donor with classical Hodgkin lymphoma. This chain uses TRBV19 with TRBJ2-7, with no clear D. The sequencing used peripheral blood mononuclear cells (PBMCs), collected before the second cycle of nivolumab. The CDR3 loop reads CASFSHFYEQYF. The CDR3 DNA follows: TGTGCCAGTTTCTCCCACTTCTACGAGCAGTACTTC.